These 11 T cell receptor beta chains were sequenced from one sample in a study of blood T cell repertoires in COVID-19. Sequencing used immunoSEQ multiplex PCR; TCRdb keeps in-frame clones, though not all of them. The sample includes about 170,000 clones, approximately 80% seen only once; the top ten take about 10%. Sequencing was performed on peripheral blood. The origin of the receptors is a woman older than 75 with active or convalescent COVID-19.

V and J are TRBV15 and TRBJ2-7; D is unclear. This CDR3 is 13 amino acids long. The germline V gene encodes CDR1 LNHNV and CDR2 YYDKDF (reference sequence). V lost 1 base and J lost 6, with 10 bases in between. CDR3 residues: CATSRGTVTEQYF. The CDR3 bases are TGTGCCACCAGCAGAGGAACGGTTACCGAGCAGTACTTC.

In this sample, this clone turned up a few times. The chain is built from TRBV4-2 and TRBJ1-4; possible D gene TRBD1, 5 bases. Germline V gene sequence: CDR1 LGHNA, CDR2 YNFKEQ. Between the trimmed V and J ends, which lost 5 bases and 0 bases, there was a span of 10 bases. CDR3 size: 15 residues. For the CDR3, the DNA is TGTGCCAGCAGCGAGACGGGGGCAACTAATGAAAAACTGTTTTTT. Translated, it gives CASSETGATNEKLFF.

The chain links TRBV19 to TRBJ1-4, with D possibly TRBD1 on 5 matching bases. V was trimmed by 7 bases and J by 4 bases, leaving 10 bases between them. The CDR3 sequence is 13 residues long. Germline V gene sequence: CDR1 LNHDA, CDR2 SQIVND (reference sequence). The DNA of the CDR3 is TGTGCCAGTACCCAGGGCCTTAATGAAAAACTGTTTTTT. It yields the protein CASTQGLNEKLFF.

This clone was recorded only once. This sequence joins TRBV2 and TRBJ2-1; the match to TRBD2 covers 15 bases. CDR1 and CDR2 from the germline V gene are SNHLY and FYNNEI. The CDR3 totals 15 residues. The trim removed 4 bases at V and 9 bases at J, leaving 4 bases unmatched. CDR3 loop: CASSAGLAGGPEQFF. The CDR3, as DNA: TGTGCCAGCAGTGCCGGACTAGCGGGGGGGCCTGAGCAGTTCTTC.

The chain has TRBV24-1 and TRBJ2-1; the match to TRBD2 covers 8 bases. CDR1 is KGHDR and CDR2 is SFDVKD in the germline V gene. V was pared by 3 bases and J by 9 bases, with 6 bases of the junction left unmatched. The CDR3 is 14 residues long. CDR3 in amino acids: CATSDHTGGGEQFF. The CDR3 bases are TGTGCCACCAGTGATCATACGGGGGGGGGTGAGCAGTTCTTC.

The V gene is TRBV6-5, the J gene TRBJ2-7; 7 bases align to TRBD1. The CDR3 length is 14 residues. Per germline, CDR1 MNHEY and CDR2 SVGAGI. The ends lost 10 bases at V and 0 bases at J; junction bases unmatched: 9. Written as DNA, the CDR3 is TGTGCCACCGGGCCCGGGACAGACTCCTACGAGCAGTACTTC. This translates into CATGPGTDSYEQYF.

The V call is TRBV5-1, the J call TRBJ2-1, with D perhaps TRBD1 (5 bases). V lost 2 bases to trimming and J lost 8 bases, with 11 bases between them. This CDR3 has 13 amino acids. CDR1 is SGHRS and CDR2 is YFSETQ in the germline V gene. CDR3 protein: CASSFREGYEQFF. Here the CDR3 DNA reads TGCGCCAGCAGCTTCAGGGAAGGATATGAGCAGTTCTTC.

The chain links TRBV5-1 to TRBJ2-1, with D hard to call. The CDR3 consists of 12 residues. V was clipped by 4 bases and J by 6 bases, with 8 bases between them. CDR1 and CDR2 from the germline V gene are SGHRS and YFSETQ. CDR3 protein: CASSQVGNEQFF. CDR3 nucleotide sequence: TGCGCCAGCAGCCAGGTTGGCAATGAGCAGTTCTTC.

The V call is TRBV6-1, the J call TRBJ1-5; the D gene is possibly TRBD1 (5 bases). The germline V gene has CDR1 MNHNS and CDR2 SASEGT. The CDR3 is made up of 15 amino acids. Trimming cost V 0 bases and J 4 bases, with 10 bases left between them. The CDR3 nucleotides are TGTGCCAGCAGTGAAGCTGGGGGACTTAATCAGCCCCAGCATTTT. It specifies CASSEAGGLNQPQHF.

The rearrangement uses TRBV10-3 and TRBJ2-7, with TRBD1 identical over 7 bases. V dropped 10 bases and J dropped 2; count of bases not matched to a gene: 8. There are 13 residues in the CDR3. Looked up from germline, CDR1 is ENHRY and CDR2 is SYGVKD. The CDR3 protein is CATTGTAPYEQYF. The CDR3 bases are TGTGCCACCACCGGGACAGCTCCCTACGAGCAGTACTTC.

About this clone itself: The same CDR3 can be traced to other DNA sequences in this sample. The CDR3 bases are TGTGCCAGCAGCTTGGGACAGGGAAATGAAAAACTGTTTTTT. Its protein product is CASSLGQGNEKLFF. The gene calls are TRBV5-4 and TRBJ1-4, with 7 positions matching TRBD1. The CDR3 has 14 residues. CDR1 SGHNT and CDR2 YYREEE come from the germline V gene (reference sequence). J gave up 5 bases and V 0 bases, and 1 base lay outside the gene matches. The full variable domain, in which reference TRBV5-4 and TRBJ1-4 provide the parts outside the CDR3, is ETGVTQSPTHLIKTRGQQVTLRCSSQSGHNTVSWYQQALGQGPQFIFQYYREEENGRGNFPPRFSGLQFPNYSSELNVNALELDDSALYLCASSLGQGNEKLFFGSGTQLSVL.